Following are 6 T cell receptor beta chains from one sample sequenced in a study of blood T cell repertoires in COVID-19. Method: immunoSEQ multiplex PCR; TCRdb's copy keeps in-frame clones and lacks some. The sample lists just under 45,000 clones, 80% to 90% occurring once. The sample consisted of peripheral blood. These receptors originate from a woman aged 35 to 49 with acute or convalescent COVID-19.

V usage is TRBV7-2 and J usage is TRBJ1-2; maybe TRBD1 (6 bases). CDR1 is SGHTA and CDR2 is FQGNSA in the germline V gene. The CDR3 runs 13 residues. Trimming removed 4 bases from V and 8 bases from J, with 14 bases in between. The CDR3 region is CASSSDRQQGYTF. Written as DNA, the CDR3 is TGTGCCAGCAGCTCCGACAGGCAGCAGGGCTACACCTTC.

The count of this clone is one. The genes are TRBV7-3 and TRBJ2-1; TRBD2 matches at 10 bases. CDR1 SGHTA and CDR2 FQGTGA come from the germline V gene. The CDR3 spans 16 residues. Unmatched junction bases numbered 9, after V lost 5 bases and J lost 5 bases. Here the CDR3 DNA reads TGTGCCAGCAGCCCAAATCTAGCGGGAGTTCACAATGAGCAGTTCTTC. The encoded protein is CASSPNLAGVHNEQFF.

This chain joins TRBV7-2 and TRBJ2-6, with D perhaps matching TRBD1 (6 bases). Trimming cost V 5 bases and J 4 bases, with 18 bases left between them. The CDR3 totals 17 residues. Germline loops: CDR1 SGHTA, CDR2 FQGNSA. The CDR3 nucleotides are TGTGCCAGCAGCCACCAAGGTGGGGGCGCCGGGGCCAACGTCCTGACTTTC. Protein: CASSHQGGGAGANVLTF.

The CDR3 loop reads CASTSGVYNEQFF. CDR3 nucleotides: TGTGCCAGCACTAGCGGGGTATACAATGAGCAGTTCTTC. The chain has TRBV27 and TRBJ2-1; TRBD2 aligns across 9 bases. CDR1 and CDR2 (germline): MNHEY, SMNVEV (reference sequence). V was pared by 7 bases and J by 4 bases, with 2 bases of the junction left unmatched. This CDR3 region has 13 residues.

The chain carries TRBV29-1 and TRBJ2-5; no reliable D call. Trimming left V 7 bases short and J 5 bases short, with 11 bases between. Germline assignment: CDR1 SQVTM and CDR2 ANQGSEA. CDR3 length: 11 amino acids. For the CDR3, the DNA is TGCAGCGGAAAGAGAGTGGAGACCCAGTACTTC. Amino acid sequence: CSGKRVETQYF. Variable domain in full (rest from reference TRBV29-1 and TRBJ2-5): SAVISQKPSRDICQRGTSLTIQCQVDSQVTMMFWYRQQPGQSLTLIATANQGSEATYESGFVIDKFPISRPNLTFSTLTVSNMSPEDSSIYLCSGKRVETQYFGPGTRLLVL.

Here the CDR3 DNA reads TGCAGCGCCCCCACAGGGATTGGAACTGAAGCTTTCTTT. Translating it yields CSAPTGIGTEAFF. J is TRBJ1-1 and V is TRBV29-1, with a possible D match to TRBD1 (6 bases). The V and J ends lost 7 bases and 5 bases respectively, with 17 bases between them. CDR1 SQVTM and CDR2 ANQGSEA come from the germline V gene. CDR3 size: 13 residues.